The next 22 T cell receptor beta chains were all read from a single sample in a study of identifying expanded T cells in peripheral blood. The table came from immunoSEQ multiplex PCR; TCRdb's copy has only in-frame clones and leaves some out. This table has about 100,000 clones, over 75% appearing once. The sequenced sample consisted of blood. The receptor set was obtained from a person aged 18 to 69 in good health.

V gene TRBV6-1 combines with J gene TRBJ1-2; D is perhaps TRBD1 (5 bases). The CDR3 contains 13 residues. CDR1 MNHNS and CDR2 SASEGT come from the germline V gene. V was shortened by 3 bases and J by 8 bases, with 13 bases between the two germline ends. In nucleotides, the CDR3 is TGTGCCAGCAGTGATTTAATCCGGGACGGCTACACCTTC. This sequence encodes CASSDLIRDGYTF.

This sequence joins TRBV15 and TRBJ1-1; maybe TRBD1 (6 bases). V was clipped by 5 bases and J by 2 bases, with 15 bases between them. The length of the CDR3 is 15 residues. Germline V CDR1 and CDR2: LNHNV, YYDKDF (reference sequence). Here the CDR3 reads CATSDSGQINTEAFF. Written as DNA, the CDR3 is TGTGCCACCAGCGACTCGGGACAAATAAACACTGAAGCTTTCTTT.

The V gene is TRBV7-7, the J gene TRBJ1-1, with unresolved D. CDR1 is SSHAT, CDR2 FNYEAQ, per germline (reference sequence). The CDR3 covers 13 residues. The V end was cut by 6 bases, the J end by 5 bases, with 13 bases between. The DNA of the CDR3 is TGTGCCAGCAGTCCCGTAAGAGGAACTGAAGCTTTCTTT. This translates into CASSPVRGTEAFF.

DNA for the CDR3: TGCGCCAGCAGCCTCTGGCGATCCGCAGATACGCAGTATTTT. Encoded protein: CASSLWRSADTQYF. The V call is TRBV4-3, the J call TRBJ2-3; no reliable D call. The CDR3 loop spans 14 amino acids. Trimming shortened V by 4 bases and J by 4 bases, and 12 bases separated the two germline ends. Per the germline V gene, CDR1 is LGHNA and CDR2 is YSLEER.

The chain uses TRBV19 and TRBJ1-3, with a possible D match to TRBD1 (6 bases). CDR3 length: 17 residues. Germline V CDR1 and CDR2: LNHDA, SQIVND (reference sequence). V was cut by 5 bases and J by 0 bases, with 17 bases left in between. The chain's CDR3 is CASSPEGTLFSGNTIYF. In DNA form, the CDR3 reads TGTGCCAGTAGTCCAGAGGGGACACTCTTCTCTGGAAACACCATATATTTT.

This chain uses TRBV7-9 with TRBJ2-5; D ambiguous. CDR1 and CDR2 from the germline V gene are SEHNR and FQNEAQ (reference sequence). Trimming removed 4 bases at V and 8 bases at J, with 11 bases between. The CDR3 extends over 12 amino acids. The CDR3 here is CASSYTEATQYF. As DNA, the CDR3 is TGTGCCAGCAGCTACACAGAGGCTACCCAGTACTTC.

This clone appeared a single time. The rearrangement links TRBV4-3 to TRBJ1-2, with 7 bases that match TRBD1. This CDR3 has 17 amino acids. Germline V gene data show CDR1 as LGHNA and CDR2 as YSLEER. The V segment lost 4 bases and the J segment 5 bases; nucleotides outside the gene matches: 16. The CDR3 reads CASSPSTGESKSYGYTF. The CDR3 DNA follows: TGCGCCAGCAGCCCCAGTACAGGGGAGTCTAAGAGTTATGGCTACACCTTC.

This chain uses TRBV7-2 with TRBJ2-7; D is undetermined. The CDR3 is made up of 12 amino acids. The germline CDR1 and CDR2 sequences are SGHTA and FQGNSA. Trimming took off 2 bases at V and 2 bases at J, with 4 bases between the two ends. The CDR3 loop is CASSLSPYEQYF. The CDR3 DNA follows: TGTGCCAGCAGCTTATCCCCCTACGAGCAGTACTTC.

This sequence joins TRBV29-1 and TRBJ2-2; tentative D call: TRBD2 (6 bases). V was pared by 5 bases and J by 1 base, with 20 bases between. Germline CDR1 reads SQVTM; CDR2 reads ANQGSEA. This CDR3 region has 17 residues. The CDR3 sequence is CSVNLLRGGQNTGELFF. For the CDR3, the DNA is TGCAGCGTTAATCTCCTCCGGGGAGGTCAGAACACCGGGGAGCTGTTTTTT.

The CDR3 DNA reads TGTGCCAGCAGACCGACCCCTCTGGCAAGGCAGCCCCAGCATTTT. Translating gives CASRPTPLARQPQHF. J is TRBJ1-5 and V is TRBV6-1; D ambiguous. The germline V gene has CDR1 MNHNS and CDR2 SASEGT. Between the trimmed V and J ends, which lost 6 bases and 7 bases, there was a span of 19 bases. The CDR3 is 15 amino acids.

In this sample, this clone turned up a few times. The chain carries TRBV10-3 and TRBJ1-6; 8 bases are shared with TRBD1. Germline CDR1 ENHRY, CDR2 SYGVKD. J gave up 9 bases and V 2 bases, and 9 bases lay outside the gene matches. The CDR3 runs to 16 residues. CDR3 region: CAISEPLGQGGSPLHF. For the CDR3, the DNA is TGTGCCATCAGTGAGCCTCTAGGACAGGGAGGTTCACCCCTCCACTTT.

The J gene is TRBJ2-1, the V gene TRBV29-1; 8 positions agree with TRBD2. After removal of 3 bases from V and 1 base from J, the junction contained 14 bases not matched to a gene. The CDR3 loop spans 18 amino acids. Germline V CDR1 and CDR2: SQVTM, ANQGSEA. DNA for the CDR3: TGCAGCGTTGATGGGGGCGGGAGGCCTCTACTATCCTACAATGAGCAGTTCTTC. This sequence encodes CSVDGGGRPLLSYNEQFF.

The rearrangement joins TRBV9 to TRBJ1-1; D unclear. V lost 2 bases and J lost 3, with 14 bases in between. This CDR3 is built from 15 residues. Germline CDR1 reads SGDLS; CDR2 reads YYNGEE. In DNA form, the CDR3 reads TGTGCCAGCAGCGTTGAGGGAGGCGTCCACACTGAAGCTTTCTTT. Protein: CASSVEGGVHTEAFF.

CDR3 bases: TGTGCCAGCAGCCCCCAATTCAGGGTGACAGATACGCAGTATTTT. Amino acids: CASSPQFRVTDTQYF. This sequence joins TRBV27 and TRBJ2-3; possibly TRBD1 for D (5 bases). The germline V gene encodes CDR1 MNHEY and CDR2 SMNVEV (reference sequence). This CDR3 is 15 amino acids long. The V end lost 6 bases, the J end lost 3 bases, and 16 bases lay between the germline ends.

This sequence joins TRBV9 and TRBJ1-2; D gene unclear. CDR3 length: 13 amino acids. CDR1 SGDLS and CDR2 YYNGEE come from the germline V gene. The ends were cut back, 0 bases at V and 4 bases at J, with 7 bases in the middle. The CDR3 DNA is TGTGCCAGCAGCGTAGGGCAGACCTATGGCTACACCTTC. Its translation: CASSVGQTYGYTF.

The rearrangement uses TRBV10-3 and TRBJ2-1; D perhaps matches TRBD2 (6 bases). CDR1 is ENHRY and CDR2 is SYGVKD in the germline V gene. The CDR3 totals 15 residues. Between the trimmed V and J ends, which lost 4 bases and 3 bases, there was a span of 13 bases. CDR3: CAISGGGTFYNEQFF. Here the CDR3 DNA reads TGTGCCATCAGTGGTGGCGGGACCTTCTACAATGAGCAGTTCTTC.

The chain employs TRBV6-1 and TRBJ2-2; 9 bases line up with TRBD2. CDR3 size: 13 residues. CDR1 and CDR2 from the germline V gene are MNHNS and SASEGT. The V and J ends lost 8 bases and 3 bases, in that order; junction bases with no gene match: 1. The CDR3 here is CASWTSDTGELFF. The CDR3 nucleotides read TGTGCCAGCTGGACTAGCGACACCGGGGAGCTGTTTTTT.

This rearrangement joins TRBV19 to TRBJ2-2; TRBD1 or TRBD2 may be the D gene (6 bases each). From germline, CDR1 is LNHDA and CDR2 SQIVND (reference sequence). The CDR3 consists of 17 residues. V was trimmed by 7 bases and J by 1 base, leaving 19 bases between them. The CDR3 coding sequence is TGTGCCAGTACCCCCAACCGGGGGACACGGAACACCGGGGAGCTGTTTTTT. Its translation: CASTPNRGTRNTGELFF.

The chain recombines TRBV6-1 with TRBJ1-4; TRBD1 matches at 9 bases. Germline loops: CDR1 MNHNS, CDR2 SASEGT. The CDR3 extends over 15 amino acids. The V segment lost 8 bases and the J segment 5 bases; nucleotides outside the gene matches: 9. In DNA form, the CDR3 reads TGTGCCAGCGCCCGGGACAGGGTTCCGAATGAAAAACTGTTTTTT. Translated, it gives CASARDRVPNEKLFF.

Turning to this clone: At one of its ends the junction is not consistent with the germline gene, which may arise from a read error. The V and J genes are TRBV5-4 and TRBJ1-1; D unclear. Germline V gene sequence: CDR1 SGHNT, CDR2 YYREEE (reference sequence). The CDR3 is 13 amino acids. The DNA for the CDR3 is TGTGCCAGCAGTTTGGGTGGGGACACTGAAGCTTTCTTT. It translates to CASSLGGDTEAFF.

In its sample, this clone was seen once. The chain employs TRBV18 and TRBJ2-2, with 8 bases matching TRBD2. V was pared by 2 bases and J by 0 bases, with 8 bases of the junction left unmatched. This CDR3 spans 18 amino acids. The germline CDR1 and CDR2 sequences are KGHSH and LQKENI. The CDR3 nucleotides read TGTGCCAGCTCACCATTGGTCCTAGCGGGCACGAACACCGGGGAGCTGTTTTTT. This gives the protein CASSPLVLAGTNTGELFF.

The V call is TRBV18, the J call TRBJ2-3; 9 nucleotides line up with TRBD1. V gave up 4 bases and J gave up 9 bases; unmatched junction bases: 14. CDR1 and CDR2 from the germline V gene are KGHSH and LQKENI. The CDR3 is made up of 16 amino acids. Here the CDR3 reads CASSLGRDRAWKTQYF. The CDR3 DNA reads TGTGCCAGCTCACTTGGCCGGGACAGGGCATGGAAGACGCAGTATTTT.